The present T cell receptor beta chain was sequenced within a study of siplizumab effects on memory and regulatory T cells. Notes on the study in general: The mean Treg-derived percentage of mappable alloreactive CD4+ clones was under 75% with siplizumab compared with 25% to 30% in controls. Alloreactive clones mapping to unstimulated subsets formed only a minor fraction.

V was pared by 4 bases and J by 2 bases, with 5 bases of the junction left unmatched. CDR1 is KGHSH and CDR2 is LQKENI in the germline V gene. CDR3 length: 15 residues. Donor pairs, a few in total, had unstimulated naive, memory, effector memory and TEMRA subsets sequenced. Points on this clone: What it recognizes is unknown.

The assay was immunoSEQ multiplex PCR, and TCRdb's table has in-frame clones only and misses some. The table shows 50,000 or so clones, with 95% to 97% occurring only once. Sequencing was carried out using naive CD4+ T cells sorted from blood. The genes are TRBV18 and TRBJ1-5; the match to TRBD1 covers 7 bases. The receptor was isolated from a human donor in good health. CDR3 in amino acids: CASSHGQEGNQPQHF. In DNA, the CDR3 is TGTGCCAGCTCACATGGACAGGAGGGCAATCAGCCCCAGCATTTT.